This T cell receptor (beta chain) was sequenced for a study of early T cells in non-severe SARS-CoV-2 infection. Study-level information: Sequencing used unsorted whole-blood bulk RNA, so chains lack pairing.

This clonotype came up many times. Unique molecular identifier tags were affixed to discrete cDNA molecules. TCRdb analysed the 5' RACE reads with MiXCR anew, one entry per CDR3 protein. The table includes roughly 71,000 distinct CDR3 sequences, 13% detected once. The sequenced material came from whole blood. The TCR comes from an adult who was a healthcare worker with PCR-confirmed SARS-CoV-2 infection or an uninfected control (not recorded which).

The CDR3 loop reads CAIYTLTGGKYHTEAFF. The DNA for the CDR3 is TGTGCCATCTACACCCTAACAGGGGGGAAGTATCACACTGAAGCTTTCTTT. The V call is TRBV6-1, the J call TRBJ1-1, with 8 nucleotides matching TRBD1. The CDR3 covers 17 residues. Germline V gene lookup returns CDR1 MNHNS and CDR2 SASEGT. V lost 10 bases, J lost 3 bases, and 19 bases stayed unmatched.